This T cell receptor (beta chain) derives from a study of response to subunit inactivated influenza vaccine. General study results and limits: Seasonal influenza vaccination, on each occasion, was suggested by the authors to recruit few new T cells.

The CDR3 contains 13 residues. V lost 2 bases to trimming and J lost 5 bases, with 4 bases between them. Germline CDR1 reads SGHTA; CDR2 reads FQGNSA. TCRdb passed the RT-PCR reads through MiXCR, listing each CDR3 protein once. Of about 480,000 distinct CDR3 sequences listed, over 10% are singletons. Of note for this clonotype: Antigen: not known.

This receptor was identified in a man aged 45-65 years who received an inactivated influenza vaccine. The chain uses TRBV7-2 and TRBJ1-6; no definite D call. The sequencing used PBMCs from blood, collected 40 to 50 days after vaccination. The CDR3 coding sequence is TGTGCCAGCAGCTTATATCATAATTCACCCCTCCACTTT. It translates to CASSLYHNSPLHF.